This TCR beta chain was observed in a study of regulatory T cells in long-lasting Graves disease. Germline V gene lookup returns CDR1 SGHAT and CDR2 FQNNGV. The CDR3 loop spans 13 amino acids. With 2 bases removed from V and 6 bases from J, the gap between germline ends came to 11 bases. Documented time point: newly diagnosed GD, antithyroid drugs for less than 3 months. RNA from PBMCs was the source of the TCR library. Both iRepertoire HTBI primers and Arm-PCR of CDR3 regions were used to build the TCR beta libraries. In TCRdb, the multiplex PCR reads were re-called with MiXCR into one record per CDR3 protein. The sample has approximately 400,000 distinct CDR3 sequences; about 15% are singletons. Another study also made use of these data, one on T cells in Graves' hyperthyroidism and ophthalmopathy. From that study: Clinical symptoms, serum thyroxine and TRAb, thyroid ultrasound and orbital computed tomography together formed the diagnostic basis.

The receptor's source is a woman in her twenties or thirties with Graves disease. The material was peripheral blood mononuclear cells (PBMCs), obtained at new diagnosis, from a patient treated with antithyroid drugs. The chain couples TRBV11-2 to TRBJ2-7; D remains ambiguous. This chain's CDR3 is CASSLRNRREQYF. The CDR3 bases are TGTGCCAGCAGCTTAAGGAATCGTCGCGAGCAGTACTTC.